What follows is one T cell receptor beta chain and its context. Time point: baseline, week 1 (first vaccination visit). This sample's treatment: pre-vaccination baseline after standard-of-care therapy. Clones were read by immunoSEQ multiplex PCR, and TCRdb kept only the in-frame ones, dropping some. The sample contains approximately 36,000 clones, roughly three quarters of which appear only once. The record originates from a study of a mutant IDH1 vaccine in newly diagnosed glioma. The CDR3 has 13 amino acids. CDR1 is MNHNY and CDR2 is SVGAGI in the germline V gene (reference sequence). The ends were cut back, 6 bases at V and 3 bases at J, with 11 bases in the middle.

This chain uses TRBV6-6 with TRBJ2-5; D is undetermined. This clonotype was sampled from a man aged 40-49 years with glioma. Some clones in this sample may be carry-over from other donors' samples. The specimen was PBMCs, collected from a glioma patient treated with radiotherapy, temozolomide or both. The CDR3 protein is CASRTLVEETQYF. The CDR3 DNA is TGTGCCAGCAGGACCTTGGTGGAAGAGACCCAGTACTTC.